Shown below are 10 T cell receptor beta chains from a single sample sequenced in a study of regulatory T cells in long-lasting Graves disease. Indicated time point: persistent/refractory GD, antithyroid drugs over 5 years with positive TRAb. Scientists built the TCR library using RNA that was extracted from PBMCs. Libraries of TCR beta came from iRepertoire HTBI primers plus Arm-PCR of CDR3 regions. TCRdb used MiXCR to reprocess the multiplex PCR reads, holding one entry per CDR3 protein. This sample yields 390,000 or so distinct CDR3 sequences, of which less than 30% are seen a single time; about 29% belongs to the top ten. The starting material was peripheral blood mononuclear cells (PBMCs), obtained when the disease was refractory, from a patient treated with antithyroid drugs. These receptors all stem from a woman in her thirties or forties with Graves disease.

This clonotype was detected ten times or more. The CDR3: CASSHHAGGANVLTF. DNA for the CDR3: TGTGCCAGCAGCCACCACGCCGGTGGGGCCAACGTCCTGACTTTC. The chain carries TRBV11-2 and TRBJ2-6, with D hard to call. With 5 bases removed from V and 3 bases from J, the gap between germline ends came to 11 bases. This CDR3 has 15 residues. In germline, CDR1 is SGHAT, CDR2 FQNNGV.

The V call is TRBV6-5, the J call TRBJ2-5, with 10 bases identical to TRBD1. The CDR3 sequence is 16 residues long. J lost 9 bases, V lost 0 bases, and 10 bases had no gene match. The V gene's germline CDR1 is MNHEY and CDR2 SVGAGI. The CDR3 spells CASSYSMTGGPRAQYF. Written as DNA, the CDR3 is TGTGCCAGCAGTTACTCGATGACAGGGGGCCCGCGGGCCCAGTACTTC.

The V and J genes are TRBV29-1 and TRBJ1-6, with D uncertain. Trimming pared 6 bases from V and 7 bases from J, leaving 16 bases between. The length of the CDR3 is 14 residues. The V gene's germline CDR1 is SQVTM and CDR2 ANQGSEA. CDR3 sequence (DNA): TGCAGCGTCAGGACCGCGTCGGAGAATTCACCCCTCCACTTT. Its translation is CSVRTASENSPLHF. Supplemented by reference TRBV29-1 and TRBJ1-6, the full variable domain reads SAVISQKPSRDICQRGTSLTIQCQVDSQVTMMFWYRQQPGQSLTLIATANQGSEATYESGFVIDKFPISRPNLTFSTLTVSNMSPEDSSIYLCSVRTASENSPLHFGNGTRLTVT.

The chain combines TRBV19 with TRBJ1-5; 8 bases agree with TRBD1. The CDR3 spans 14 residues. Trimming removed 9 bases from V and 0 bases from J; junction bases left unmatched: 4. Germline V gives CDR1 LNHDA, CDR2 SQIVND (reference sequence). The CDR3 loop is CARVDRDSNQPQHF. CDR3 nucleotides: TGTGCCAGGGTGGACAGGGATAGCAATCAGCCCCAGCATTTT.

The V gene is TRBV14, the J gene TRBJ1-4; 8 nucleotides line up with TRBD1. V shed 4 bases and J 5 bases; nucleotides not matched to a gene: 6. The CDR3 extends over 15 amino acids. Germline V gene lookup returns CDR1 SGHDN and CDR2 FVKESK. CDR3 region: CASSLGQAMNEKLFF. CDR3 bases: TGTGCCAGCAGCCTGGGACAGGCCATGAATGAAAAACTGTTTTTT.

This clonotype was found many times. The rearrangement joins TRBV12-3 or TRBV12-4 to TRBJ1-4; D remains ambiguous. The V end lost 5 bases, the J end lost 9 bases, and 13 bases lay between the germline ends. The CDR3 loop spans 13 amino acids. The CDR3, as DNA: TGTGCCAGCAGTCTTACCGACGGGAAAAAACTGTTTTTT. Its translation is CASSLTDGKKLFF.

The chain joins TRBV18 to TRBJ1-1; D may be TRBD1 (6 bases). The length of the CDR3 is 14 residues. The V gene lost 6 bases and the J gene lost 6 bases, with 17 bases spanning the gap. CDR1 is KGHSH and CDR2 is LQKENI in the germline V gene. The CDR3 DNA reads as TGTGCCAGCTCTCAGGGGACTTACCTTCCTGAAGCTTTCTTT. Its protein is CASSQGTYLPEAFF.

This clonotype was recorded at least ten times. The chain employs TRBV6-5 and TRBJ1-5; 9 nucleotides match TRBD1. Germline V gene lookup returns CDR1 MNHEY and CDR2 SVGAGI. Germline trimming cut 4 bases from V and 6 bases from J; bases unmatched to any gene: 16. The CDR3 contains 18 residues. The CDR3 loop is CASSSNGTGRIRRQPQHF. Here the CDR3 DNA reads TGTGCCAGCAGTTCGAACGGGACAGGGAGAATTCGGCGTCAGCCCCAGCATTTT.

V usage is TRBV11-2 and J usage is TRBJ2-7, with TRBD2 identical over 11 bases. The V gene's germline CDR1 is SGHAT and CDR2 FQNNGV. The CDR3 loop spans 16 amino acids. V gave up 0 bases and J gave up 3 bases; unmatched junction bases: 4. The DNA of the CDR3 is TGTGCCAGCAGCTTAGACAAACTAGCGGGAGTCTACGAGCAGTACTTC. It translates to CASSLDKLAGVYEQYF.

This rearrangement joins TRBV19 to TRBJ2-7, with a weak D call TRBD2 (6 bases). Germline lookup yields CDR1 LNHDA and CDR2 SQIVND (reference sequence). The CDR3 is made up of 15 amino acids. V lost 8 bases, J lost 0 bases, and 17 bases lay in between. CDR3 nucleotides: TGTGCCAGTGGTTCGGGCGGGGTGAGCTCCTACGAGCAGTACTTC. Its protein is CASGSGGVSSYEQYF.